Following are 18 T cell receptor beta chains from one sample sequenced in a study of tissue T cells after allogeneic stem cell transplantation. Regarding time point: mouse harvest day 14 after allogeneic transplant. The graft held 10^6 splenic CD5+ T cells and 10^7 T-cell-depleted bone marrow cells. Clones were read by immunoSEQ multiplex PCR, and TCRdb kept only the in-frame ones, dropping some. The repertoire has around 2,800 clones, 35% to 55% of them found once; the top ten carry approximately 19%. Input material: gut tissue. These receptors all come from a female BALB/c mouse given C57BL/6 T cells with graft-versus-host disease after an allogeneic hematopoietic cell transplant.

As concerns this clone: Mouse gene names and germline throughout. The read gets to within 1 residue of the CDR3 end, and the germline J gene fills in the rest. This chain connects TRBV26 to TRBJ1-1; D remains ambiguous. CDR3 length: 10 amino acids. The V end was cut by 3 bases, the J end by 4 bases, with 0 bases between. From germline, CDR1 is KGHPV and CDR2 FQNQEV (reference sequence). CDR3 residues: CASSLTEVFF. The covered CDR3 bases are TGTGCCAGCAGTCTCACAGAAGTCTTC.

Concerning this clone itself: The gene symbols are mouse symbols. The observed sequence ends 1 residue before the CDR3 terminus, with the missing tail filled in from the germline J gene. V and J are TRBV26 and TRBJ1-1, with D possibly TRBD1 on 6 matching bases. V was pared by 3 bases and J by 8 bases, with 7 bases between. This CDR3 is built from 11 residues. From germline, CDR1 is KGHPV and CDR2 FQNQEV (reference sequence). CDR3 sequence reads: CASSLQGEVFF. The covered CDR3 bases are TGTGCCAGCAGTCTACAGGGTGAAGTCTTC.

Remarks on this clone: Mouse gene names apply. The CDR3 goes on 1 residue after the read ends, and that part is filled in from the germline J gene. This rearrangement joins TRBV14 to TRBJ2-1, with a weak D call TRBD1 (5 bases). The CDR3 length is 15 residues. Germline CDR1 SGHDT, CDR2 FRDEAV. Trimming took 1 base from V and 1 from J, leaving 9 bases between them. CDR3 bases read: TGTGCCAGCAGTTTCGTACCAGGGAACTATGCTGAGCAGTTC. Translated, it gives CASSFVPGNYAEQF. The full CDR3 sequence reads CASSFVPGNYAEQFF.

Points on this clone: Mouse names are used for the genes. The read comes to an end 1 residue before the CDR3 does, leaving the germline J gene to fill in the end. This rearrangement joins TRBV20 to TRBJ2-4; D uncertain. Trimming stripped 2 bases from V and 1 base from J, with 4 bases between. Germline V gene data show CDR1 as GFQATS and CDR2 as STVNSAI. CDR3 size: 12 residues. The DNA read from the CDR3 is TGTGGTGCTAGGACTGGTCAAAACACCTTGTAC. It translates to CGARTGQNTLY. Given in full, the CDR3 is CGARTGQNTLYF.

Only a few counts were recorded for this clone. All gene names here are mouse names. The read terminates 1 residue before the CDR3 end, so the remaining end is supplied by the germline J gene. The chain uses TRBV12-1 and TRBJ2-7; TRBD2 aligns across 10 bases. From germline, CDR1 is SGHSN and CDR2 HYEKVE. CDR3 length equals 14 residues. Trimming took 2 bases from V and 4 from J; bases not matched to a gene: 4. CDR3 amino acids: CASSPTGGIYEQYF. CDR3 bases read: TGTGCCAGCTCTCCGACTGGGGGGATTTATGAACAGTAC.

Note on this clone: Genes here carry mouse names. The read ends 1 residue early relative to the CDR3; the germline J gene fills the gap. The rearrangement joins TRBV23 to TRBJ1-1; TRBD1, the D gene given by the table, was not confirmed from the DNA. The germline gives CDR1 KGHTA, CDR2 FQNQQP. The CDR3 consists of 14 residues. The CDR3 protein is CSSSQAGANTEVFF. The DNA read from the CDR3 is TGCTCCAGCAGTCAAGCAGGGGCAAACACAGAAGTCTTC.

In this sample, this clone turned up a few times. Mouse gene names and germline throughout. The sequenced CDR3 bases are TGTGCCAGCAGTCCAAGCGGGGCTGGAAATACGCTCTAT. Its translation: CASSPSGAGNTLY. The entire CDR3 is CASSPSGAGNTLYF. The V gene is TRBV26, the J gene TRBJ1-3; D gene uncertain. The read finishes 1 residue shy of the CDR3 end, and the germline J gene is used to complete it. The CDR3 sequence is 14 residues long. CDR1 is KGHPV and CDR2 is FQNQEV in the germline V gene (reference sequence). The ends were cut back, 4 bases at V and 2 bases at J, with 9 bases in the middle.

Of note for this clone: The germline and genes are mouse ones. CDR3 region: CASSLGISNERLFF. The DNA read from the CDR3 is TGTGCCAGCAGTCTGGGGATTTCCAACGAAAGATTATTT. The chain is built from TRBV26 and TRBJ1-4; no definite D call. The read falls 1 residue short of the CDR3 end, and the missing part is taken from the germline J gene. Trimming shortened V by 2 bases and J by 0 bases, and 4 bases separated the two germline ends. Germline CDR1 reads KGHPV; CDR2 reads FQNQEV (reference sequence). The CDR3 totals 14 residues.

This clone was observed once. Gene names follow the mouse nomenclature. The read halts 1 residue ahead of the CDR3 end, with the missing end drawn from the germline J gene. The chain has TRBV19 and TRBJ1-1; tentative D call: TRBD1 (5 bases). Trimming cost V 1 base and J 1 base, with 5 bases left between them. This CDR3 is 13 amino acids long. CDR1 FNHDT and CDR2 SITEND come from the germline V gene (reference sequence). The CDR3: CASSIRGNTEVFF. The CDR3 DNA, read in part, is TGTGCCAGCAGTATAAGGGGGAACACAGAAGTCTTC.

Details on this clone: Any gene name here is a mouse gene name. The CDR3 is cut off 1 residue early in the read; its end comes from the germline J gene. The chain has TRBV14 and TRBJ2-2, with D tentatively TRBD2 (6 bases). The germline gives CDR1 SGHDT, CDR2 FRDEAV. Trimming pared 1 base from V and 2 bases from J, leaving 6 bases between. This CDR3 comprises 14 residues. CDR3 DNA (partial): TGTGCCAGCAGTTTCGGGGGGAACACCGGGCAGCTCTAC. Translation: CASSFGGNTGQLY. The full CDR3 protein is CASSFGGNTGQLYF.

About this clone: All gene names here are mouse names. The CDR3 end falls 1 residue outside the read, so it is completed with the germline J gene. The J gene is TRBJ2-7, the V gene TRBV12-2; perhaps TRBD2 as D (5 bases). CDR1 SGHLS and CDR2 HYDKME come from the germline V gene. Deletions cut 2 bases from V and 4 bases from J, with 8 bases between. This CDR3 spans 12 amino acids. CDR3: CASSPLGYEQYF. The covered CDR3 bases are TGTGCCAGCTCTCCTCTGGGATATGAACAGTAC.

This clone has more than one count but fewer than ten. Mouse gene names and germline throughout. The read gets to within 1 residue of the CDR3 end, and the germline J gene fills in the rest. The chain has TRBV13-2 and TRBJ1-6, with no clear D. TRBJ1-6 is filed as an ORF, its function uncertain. This CDR3 comprises 15 residues. The V gene's germline CDR1 is NNHNN and CDR2 SYGAGS (reference sequence). The V and J ends lost 1 base and 3 bases respectively, with 8 bases between them. This CDR3 reads CASGDRPIYNSPLYF. Incomplete CDR3 DNA: TGTGCCAGCGGTGATCGACCGATCTATAATTCGCCCCTCTAC.

Details on this clone: Germline and genes: mouse. The read halts 1 residue ahead of the CDR3 end, with the missing end drawn from the germline J gene. The chain carries TRBV1 and TRBJ1-1, with unresolved D. The germline gives CDR1 NSQYPW, CDR2 LRSPGD (reference sequence). Trimming left V 4 bases short and J 5 bases short, with 11 bases between. The CDR3 consists of 13 residues. Here the CDR3 reads CTCSEDPRTEVFF. CDR3 DNA (partial): TGCACCTGCAGTGAGGACCCGAGGACAGAAGTCTTC.

This clone was counted between two and nine times. Gene labels here are mouse ones. The sequenced fragment ends 1 residue before the CDR3 boundary, so the rest is inferred from the germline J gene. The genes are TRBV15 and TRBJ1-3; no clear D. V lost 3 bases, J lost 0 bases, and 3 bases lay in between. CDR1 SGHND and CDR2 FRSKSL come from the germline V gene. The CDR3 has 13 amino acids. CDR3 residues: CASSFTSGNTLYF. Partial CDR3 DNA: TGTGCCAGCAGTTTCACTTCTGGAAATACGCTCTAT.

This clone occurred a few times. Gene names are mouse gene names. CDR3 DNA, as far as it was read: TGTGCCAGCAGTCCGGGACTGGGGGTAAACACCTTGTAC. As protein: CASSPGLGVNTLY. The entire CDR3 is CASSPGLGVNTLYF. The V call is TRBV15, the J call TRBJ2-4; TRBD2 matches at 11 bases. With the read ending 1 residue before the CDR3 end, the germline J gene is used to fill in that end. The CDR3 consists of 14 residues. Germline CDR1 reads SGHND; CDR2 reads FRSKSL. After removal of 5 bases from V and 5 bases from J, the junction contained 3 bases not matched to a gene.

This clone was seen only a few times. The gene names here belong to mouse. The observed sequence ends 1 residue before the CDR3 terminus, with the missing tail filled in from the germline J gene. The chain joins TRBV26 to TRBJ2-7; D possibly matches TRBD1 or TRBD2 (5 bases each). The length of the CDR3 is 12 residues. Trimming removed 2 bases at V and 3 bases at J, with 5 bases between. CDR1 and CDR2 from the germline V gene are KGHPV and FQNQEV (reference sequence). The sequenced CDR3 bases are TGTGCCAGCAGTCTGGGGGGCTATGAACAGTAC. Its translation: CASSLGGYEQY. The full CDR3 reads CASSLGGYEQYF.

Comment on this clone: Here the gene names and germline are mouse. The read ends 1 residue before the CDR3 terminus; that terminus is restored from the germline J gene. J is TRBJ1-4 and V is TRBV26; 9 bases align to TRBD1. The V gene's germline CDR1 is KGHPV and CDR2 FQNQEV (reference sequence). J lost 5 bases, V lost 7 bases, and 5 bases had no gene match. The CDR3 length is 14 residues. The CDR3 loop reads CASISGTGNERLFF. The DNA read from the CDR3 is TGTGCCAGCATCTCCGGGACAGGGAACGAAAGATTATTT.

Details on this clone: Genes here carry mouse names. The read stops 1 residue short of the end of the CDR3; the missing end is completed from the germline J gene. This chain uses TRBV16 with TRBJ2-5, with TRBD2 identical over 14 bases. CDR3 size: 13 residues. The junction had 0 bases not matched to a gene; V was cut back by 8 bases and J by 5 bases. The germline gives CDR1 SGHSA, CDR2 FRNQAP. CDR3 in amino acids: CASGTGGADTQYF. The DNA read from the CDR3 is TGTGCAAGCGGGACTGGGGGGGCAGACACCCAGTAC.